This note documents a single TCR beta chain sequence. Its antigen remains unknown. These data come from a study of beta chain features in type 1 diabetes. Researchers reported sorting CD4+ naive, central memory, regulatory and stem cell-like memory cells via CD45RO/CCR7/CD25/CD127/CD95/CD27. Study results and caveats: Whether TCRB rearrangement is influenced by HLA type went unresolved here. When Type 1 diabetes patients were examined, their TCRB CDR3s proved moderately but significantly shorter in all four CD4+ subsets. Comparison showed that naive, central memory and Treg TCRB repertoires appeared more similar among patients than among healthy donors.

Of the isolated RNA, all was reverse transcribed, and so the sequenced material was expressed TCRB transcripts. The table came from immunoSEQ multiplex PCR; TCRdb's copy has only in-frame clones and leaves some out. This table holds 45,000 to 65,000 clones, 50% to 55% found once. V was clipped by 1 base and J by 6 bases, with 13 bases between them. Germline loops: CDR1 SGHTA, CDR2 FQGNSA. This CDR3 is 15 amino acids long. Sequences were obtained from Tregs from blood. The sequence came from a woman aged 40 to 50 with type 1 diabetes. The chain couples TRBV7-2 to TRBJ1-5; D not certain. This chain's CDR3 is CASSLESTETQPQHF. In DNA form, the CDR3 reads TGTGCCAGCAGCTTAGAAAGCACGGAGACTCAGCCCCAGCATTTT.